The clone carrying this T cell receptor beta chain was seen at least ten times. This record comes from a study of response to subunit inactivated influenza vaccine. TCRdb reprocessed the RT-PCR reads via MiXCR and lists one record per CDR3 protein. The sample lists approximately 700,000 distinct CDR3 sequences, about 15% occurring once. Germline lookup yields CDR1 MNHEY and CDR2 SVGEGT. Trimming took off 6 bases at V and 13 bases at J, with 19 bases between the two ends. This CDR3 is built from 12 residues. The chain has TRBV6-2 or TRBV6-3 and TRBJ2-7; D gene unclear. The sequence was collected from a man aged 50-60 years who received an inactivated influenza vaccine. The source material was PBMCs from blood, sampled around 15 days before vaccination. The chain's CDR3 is CASSSPGPPIYF. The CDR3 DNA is TGTGCCAGCAGCTCGCCCGGCCCTCCGATATACTTC.